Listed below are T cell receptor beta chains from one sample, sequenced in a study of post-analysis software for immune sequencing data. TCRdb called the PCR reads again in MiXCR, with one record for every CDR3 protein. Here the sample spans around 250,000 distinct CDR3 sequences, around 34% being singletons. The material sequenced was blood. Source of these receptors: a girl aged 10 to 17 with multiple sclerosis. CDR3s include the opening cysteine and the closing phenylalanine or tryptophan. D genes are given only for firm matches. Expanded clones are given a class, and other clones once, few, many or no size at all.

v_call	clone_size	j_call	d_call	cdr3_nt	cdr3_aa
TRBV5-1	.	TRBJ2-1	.	TGCGCCAGCAGCTTGGGGGAGTACAATGACCAGTTCTTC	CASSLGEYNDQFF
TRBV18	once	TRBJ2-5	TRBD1	TGTGCCAGCTCACCTGGACAGGGACAAGAGGCCCGGTACTTC	CASSPGQGQEARYF
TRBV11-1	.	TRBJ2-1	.	TGTGCCAGCAGCTTAGACGACAAGGCATTCCGTCAGTTCTTC	CASSLDDKAFRQFF
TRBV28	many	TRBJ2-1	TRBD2	TGTGCCAGCAGCCCCGGGACTAGCTTCGTCGGTGAGCAGTTCTTC	CASSPGTSFVGEQFF
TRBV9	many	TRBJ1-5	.	TGTGCCAGCAGCGTAGGTCCAGCTAGTCAGCCCCAGCATTTT	CASSVGPASQPQHF
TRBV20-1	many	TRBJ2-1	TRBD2	TGCAGTGCTAGAGGACTAGCGGGGGGGGGTTTTAACAATGAGCAGTTCTTC	CSARGLAGGGFNNEQFF
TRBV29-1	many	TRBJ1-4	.	TGCAGCGTTGTTCGGGACGGTGATGAAAAACTGTTTTTT	CSVVRDGDEKLFF
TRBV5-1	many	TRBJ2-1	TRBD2	TGCGCCAGCAGAAGGGAGGCGGGAGCGACGAATGAGCAGTTCTTC	CASRREAGATNEQFF
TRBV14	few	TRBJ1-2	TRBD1	TGTGCCAGCAGCTTTAACGGACAGGCGGCGGGGGGCTACACCTTC	CASSFNGQAAGGYTF
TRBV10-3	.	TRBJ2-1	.	TGTGCCATCAGTGAGTCGTGGCAGACAAGCTCCTACAATGAGCAGTTCTTC	CAISESWQTSSYNEQFF
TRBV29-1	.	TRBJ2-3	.	TGCAGCGTTGAAGATCTAAGCACAGATACGCAGTATTTT	CSVEDLSTDTQYF
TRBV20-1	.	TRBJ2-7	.	TGCAGTGCTCGTGGGGAGGCGAGAGACTACGAGCAGTACTTC	CSARGEARDYEQYF
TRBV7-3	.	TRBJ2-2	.	TGTGCCAGCGGGGGAGCGGCTAACACCGGGGAGCTGTTTTTT	CASGGAANTGELFF
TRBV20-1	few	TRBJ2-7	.	TGCAGTGCTTCCCGGGACTCGGACTCCTACGAGCAGTACTTC	CSASRDSDSYEQYF
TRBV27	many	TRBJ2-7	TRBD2	TGTGCCAGCAGTTTATCTGCGGGAGGGACCTACGAGCAGTACTTC	CASSLSAGGTYEQYF
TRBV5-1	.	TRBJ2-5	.	TGCGCCAGCAGCACCCCCAGGGGTCGCCAAGAGACCCAGTACTTC	CASSTPRGRQETQYF